The next 20 T cell receptor beta chains were all read from a single sample in a study of response to subunit inactivated influenza vaccine. TCRdb passed the RT-PCR reads through MiXCR, listing each CDR3 protein once. The table includes roughly 670,000 distinct CDR3 sequences, approximately 14% detected once. Specimen: PBMCs from blood, collected 14 to 15 days before vaccination. The receptors shown here come from a man aged 45-60 years who received an inactivated influenza vaccine.

This clonotype was detected a few times. J is TRBJ2-1 and V is TRBV28, with D perhaps TRBD1 (7 bases). CDR1 and CDR2 from the germline V gene are MDHEN and SYDVKM. This CDR3 has 17 residues. V was shortened by 1 base and J by 1 base, with 14 bases between the two germline ends. The CDR3 reads CASSLLEGAISYNEQFF. CDR3 sequence (DNA): TGTGCCAGCAGTTTATTGGAGGGGGCGATTTCCTACAATGAGCAGTTCTTC.

This clonotype has just a few counts. The chain employs TRBV12-3 or TRBV12-4 and TRBJ1-5; a weak D match, TRBD1 (6 bases). V gave up 2 bases and J gave up 2 bases, with 10 bases separating them. CDR3 length: 15 residues. CDR3 DNA: TGTGCCAGCAGTTTAAGGAAGGGGGGCAATCAGCCCCAGCATTTT. Translation: CASSLRKGGNQPQHF.

The V gene is TRBV20-1, the J gene TRBJ2-3; a possible D gene is TRBD1 (5 bases). With 5 bases removed from V and 1 base from J, the gap between germline ends came to 13 bases. The CDR3 runs 14 residues. Germline-derived CDR1 and CDR2 are DFQATT and SNEGSKA (reference sequence). CDR3 amino acids: CSAWYGRGTDTQYF. CDR3 DNA: TGCAGTGCTTGGTATGGCAGGGGCACAGATACGCAGTATTTT.

The chain couples TRBV20-1 to TRBJ2-1; 9 bases match TRBD1. This CDR3 comprises 14 residues. Trimming at V came to 5 bases and at J to 3 bases, leaving 5 bases not matched to a gene. Germline V gene data show CDR1 as DFQATT and CDR2 as SNEGSKA (reference sequence). This CDR3 reads CSARRDRDYNEQFF. The DNA of the CDR3 is TGCAGTGCTCGACGGGACAGGGACTACAATGAGCAGTTCTTC.

The gene calls are TRBV19 and TRBJ1-1; tentatively, D is TRBD1 (6 bases). V lost 6 bases, J lost 0 bases, and 17 bases lay in between. This CDR3 has 16 residues. CDR1 and CDR2 from the germline V gene are LNHDA and SQIVND (reference sequence). The CDR3 bases are TGTGCCAGTAGCGAAGACAGGATCTACATGAACACTGAAGCTTTCTTT. This gives the protein CASSEDRIYMNTEAFF. Combining the CDR3 with reference TRBV19 and TRBJ1-1 gives the whole variable domain DGGITQSPKYLFRKEGQNVTLSCEQNLNHDAMYWYRQDPGQGLRLIYYSQIVNDFQKGDIAEGYSVSREKKESFPLTVTSAQKNPTAFYLCASSEDRIYMNTEAFFGQGTRLTVV.

The chain couples TRBV10-2 to TRBJ2-7, with D maybe TRBD1 (6 bases). The CDR3 runs 14 residues. The germline gives CDR1 WSHSY, CDR2 SAAADI. Deletions cut 8 bases from V and 2 bases from J, with 16 bases between. The CDR3 loop is CASLRGPQAYEQYF. In DNA, the CDR3 is TGCGCCAGCCTCAGGGGACCTCAAGCCTACGAGCAGTACTTC.

The chain carries TRBV29-1 and TRBJ1-5; 7 bases are a match to TRBD1. Germline V gene lookup returns CDR1 SQVTM and CDR2 ANQGSEA. The CDR3 totals 14 residues. V gave up 6 bases and J gave up 5 bases; unmatched junction bases: 10. The CDR3 protein is CSVGGGGPDQPQHF. CDR3 sequence (DNA): TGCAGCGTCGGGGGAGGGGGCCCCGATCAGCCCCAGCATTTT.

This clonotype showed up many times. The V call is TRBV6-2 or TRBV6-3, the J call TRBJ2-7; 9 bases line up with TRBD2. The CDR3 is made up of 16 amino acids. The V gene end was trimmed by 2 bases and the J gene end by 2 bases; junction bases not matched to a gene: 7. Germline V lookup: CDR1 MNHEY, CDR2 SVGEGT. CDR3 coding DNA: TGTGCCAGCAGTTACGGGTCTAGCGGGATCGCCTACGAGCAGTACTTC. Encoded protein: CASSYGSSGIAYEQYF.

This clonotype was counted a few times. This rearrangement joins TRBV15 to TRBJ2-7; D gene unclear. V was shortened by 0 bases and J by 4 bases, with 10 bases between the two germline ends. The germline V gene has CDR1 LNHNV and CDR2 YYDKDF (reference sequence). The CDR3 is 14 amino acids. The CDR3 spells CATSRDQASYEQYF. CDR3 coding DNA: TGTGCCACCAGCAGAGATCAGGCCAGTTACGAGCAGTACTTC.

This clonotype was observed a few times. This chain links TRBV20-1 with TRBJ1-2; possibly TRBD1 for D (5 bases). The CDR3 length is 17 residues. Germline loops: CDR1 DFQATT, CDR2 SNEGSKA (reference sequence). Trimming removed 0 bases at V and 4 bases at J, with 21 bases between. The CDR3: CSARDRAGHTGAYGYTF. In DNA, the CDR3 is TGCAGTGCTAGAGATCGGGCCGGACATACCGGTGCCTATGGCTACACCTTC.

In DNA form, the CDR3 reads TGTGCCAGCAGTTTGAGGGGAAATAATTCACCCCTCCACTTT. Protein product: CASSLRGNNSPLHF. The chain joins TRBV12-3 or TRBV12-4 to TRBJ1-6, with a weak D call TRBD1 (5 bases). The length of the CDR3 is 14 residues. The ends were cut back, 3 bases at V and 5 bases at J, with 8 bases in the middle.

The rearrangement joins TRBV10-3 to TRBJ2-1; 7 bases fit TRBD1. The CDR3 sequence is 13 residues long. Germline V gene data show CDR1 as ENHRY and CDR2 as SYGVKD. V dropped 7 bases and J dropped 3; count of bases not matched to a gene: 3. The CDR3 sequence is CAINGQVYNEQFF. DNA of the CDR3: TGTGCCATCAACGGACAGGTCTACAATGAGCAGTTCTTC.

This chain uses TRBV5-6 with TRBJ2-4; TRBD1 is a possible D gene (5 bases). The germline V and J ends were trimmed by 3 bases and 8 bases, with 18 bases remaining between them. The CDR3 is made up of 15 amino acids. The germline CDR1 and CDR2 sequences are SGHDT and YYEEEE. The CDR3 DNA reads TGTGCCAGCAGCTCTACCACAGGCGCCTTGGACATTCAGTACTTC. It specifies CASSSTTGALDIQYF. Full variable domain (missing parts from reference TRBV5-6 and TRBJ2-4): DAGVTQSPTHLIKTRGQQVTLRCSPKSGHDTVSWYQQALGQGPQFIFQYYEEEERQRGNFPDRFSGHQFPNYSSELNVNALLLGDSALYLCASSSTTGALDIQYFGAGTRLSVL.

This clonotype was seen a handful of times. The chain is built from TRBV3-1 and TRBJ1-1; unclear D gene. V was clipped by 3 bases and J by 3 bases, with 8 bases between them. Germline V gives CDR1 LGHDT, CDR2 YNNKEL (reference sequence). The CDR3 covers 13 residues. The CDR3 DNA sequence: TGTGCCAGCAGCCAGTCCAGATACACTGAAGCTTTCTTT. Translating gives CASSQSRYTEAFF.

The chain employs TRBV12-3 or TRBV12-4 and TRBJ2-3; perhaps TRBD2 as D (7 bases). This CDR3 has 13 residues. V lost 10 bases to trimming and J lost 5 bases, with 16 bases between them. The CDR3 DNA sequence: TGTGCCACTCAGAGGGGGGGTGTAGATACGCAGTATTTT. It encodes CATQRGGVDTQYF.

The chain joins TRBV7-2 to TRBJ2-3; D unresolved. The V end was cut by 1 base, the J end by 1 base, with 12 bases between. Germline V gene data show CDR1 as SGHTA and CDR2 as FQGNSA. The CDR3 sequence is 16 residues long. CDR3 nucleotide sequence: TGTGCCAGCAGCTTAGTGGGCGCCCAGGGCACAGATACGCAGTATTTT. Protein: CASSLVGAQGTDTQYF.

The table lists this clonotype with a few counts. The chain links TRBV11-2 to TRBJ2-1; 9 nucleotides line up with TRBD2. Germline loops: CDR1 SGHAT, CDR2 FQNNGV. The CDR3 covers 12 residues. V lost 10 bases and J lost 7; bases outside the gene matches: 5. For the CDR3, the DNA is TGTGCCATAGGCGGGAGGGGTAATGAGCAGTTCTTC. Protein product: CAIGGRGNEQFF.

In this sample, this clonotype turned up a few times. This chain connects TRBV28 to TRBJ1-1; perhaps TRBD1 as D (5 bases). V lost 5 bases to trimming and J lost 9 bases, with 13 bases between them. The CDR3 extends over 12 amino acids. Germline V gene lookup returns CDR1 MDHEN and CDR2 SYDVKM. CDR3 sequence reads: CASSPPQVQAFF. As DNA, the CDR3 is TGTGCCAGCAGTCCCCCACAGGTTCAAGCTTTCTTT.

This clonotype has a count of ten or more. The chain couples TRBV7-9 to TRBJ1-2, with D possibly matching TRBD1 (5 bases). The germline V gene encodes CDR1 SEHNR and CDR2 FQNEAQ (reference sequence). Trimming cost V 5 bases and J 5 bases, with 12 bases left between them. The CDR3 is 13 residues long. CDR3 nucleotide sequence: TGTGCCAGCAGCCACCCCGGGACGTATGGCTACACCTTC. This translates into CASSHPGTYGYTF.

This clonotype was observed many times. The chain combines TRBV6-5 with TRBJ2-6; D is ambiguous. The CDR3 loop spans 17 amino acids. Trimming shortened V by 3 bases and J by 2 bases, and 14 bases separated the two germline ends. The germline V gene encodes CDR1 MNHEY and CDR2 SVGAGI. CDR3 sequence: CASSYSVSSAGANVLTF. The CDR3, as DNA: TGTGCCAGCAGTTATTCTGTAAGCTCGGCTGGGGCCAACGTCCTGACTTTC.